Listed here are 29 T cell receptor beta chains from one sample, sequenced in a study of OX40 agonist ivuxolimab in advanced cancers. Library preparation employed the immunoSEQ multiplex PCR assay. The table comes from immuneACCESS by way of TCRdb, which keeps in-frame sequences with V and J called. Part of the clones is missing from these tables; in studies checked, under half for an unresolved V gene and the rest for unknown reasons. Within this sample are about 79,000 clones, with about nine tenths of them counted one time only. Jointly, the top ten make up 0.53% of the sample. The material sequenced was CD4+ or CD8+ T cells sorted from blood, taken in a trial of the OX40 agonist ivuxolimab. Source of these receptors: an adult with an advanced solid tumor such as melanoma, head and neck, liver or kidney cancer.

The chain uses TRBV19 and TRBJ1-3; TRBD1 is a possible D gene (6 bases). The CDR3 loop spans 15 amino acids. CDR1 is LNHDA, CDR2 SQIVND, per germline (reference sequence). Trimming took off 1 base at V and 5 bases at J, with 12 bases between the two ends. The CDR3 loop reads CASSIATGGRNTIYF. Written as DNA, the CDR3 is TGTGCCAGTAGTATAGCGACAGGCGGAAGAAACACCATATATTTT.

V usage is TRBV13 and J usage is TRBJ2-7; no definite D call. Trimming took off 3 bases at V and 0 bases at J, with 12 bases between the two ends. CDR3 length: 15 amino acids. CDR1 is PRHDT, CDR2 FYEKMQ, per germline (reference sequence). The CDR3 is CASSLTARASYEQYF. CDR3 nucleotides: TGTGCCAGCAGCTTGACGGCTCGGGCCTCCTACGAGCAGTACTTC.

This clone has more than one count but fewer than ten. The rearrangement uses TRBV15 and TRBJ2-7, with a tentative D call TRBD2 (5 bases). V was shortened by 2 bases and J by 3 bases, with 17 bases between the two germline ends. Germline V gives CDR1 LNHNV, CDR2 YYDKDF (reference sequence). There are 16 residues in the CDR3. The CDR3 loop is CATSRPRAGVNYEQYF. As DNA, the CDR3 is TGTGCCACCAGCAGACCGAGGGCGGGTGTTAACTACGAGCAGTACTTC.

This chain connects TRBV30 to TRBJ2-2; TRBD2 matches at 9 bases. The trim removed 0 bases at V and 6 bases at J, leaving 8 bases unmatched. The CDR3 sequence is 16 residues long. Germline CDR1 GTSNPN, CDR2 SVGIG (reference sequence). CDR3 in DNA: TGTGCCTGGAGTGTAATTTTAGCGGGAGTCGCCGGGGAGCTGTTTTTT. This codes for CAWSVILAGVAGELFF.

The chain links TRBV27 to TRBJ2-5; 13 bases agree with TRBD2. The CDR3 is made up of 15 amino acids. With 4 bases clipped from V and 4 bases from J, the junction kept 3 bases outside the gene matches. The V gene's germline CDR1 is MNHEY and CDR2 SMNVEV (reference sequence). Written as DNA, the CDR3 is TGTGCCAGCAGTTCCGGACTAGCGGGAGCAGAGACCCAGTACTTC. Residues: CASSSGLAGAETQYF.

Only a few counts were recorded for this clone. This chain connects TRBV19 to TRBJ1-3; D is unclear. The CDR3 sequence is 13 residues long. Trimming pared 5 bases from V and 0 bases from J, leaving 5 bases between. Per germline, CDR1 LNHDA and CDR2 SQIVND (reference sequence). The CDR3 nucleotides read TGTGCCAGTAGTGATGTCTCTGGAAACACCATATATTTT. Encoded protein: CASSDVSGNTIYF.

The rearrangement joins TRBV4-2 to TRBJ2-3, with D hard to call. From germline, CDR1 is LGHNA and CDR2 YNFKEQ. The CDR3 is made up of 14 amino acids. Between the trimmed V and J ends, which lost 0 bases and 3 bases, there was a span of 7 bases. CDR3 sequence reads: CASSQEKNTDTQYF. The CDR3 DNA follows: TGTGCCAGCAGCCAAGAAAAAAATACAGATACGCAGTATTTT.

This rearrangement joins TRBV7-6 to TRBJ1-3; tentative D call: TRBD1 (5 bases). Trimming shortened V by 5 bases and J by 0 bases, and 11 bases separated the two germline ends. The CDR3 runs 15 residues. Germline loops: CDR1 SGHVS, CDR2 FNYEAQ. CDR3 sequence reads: CASSPQGSSGNTIYF. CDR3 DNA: TGTGCCAGCAGCCCCCAGGGAAGCTCTGGAAACACCATATATTTT.

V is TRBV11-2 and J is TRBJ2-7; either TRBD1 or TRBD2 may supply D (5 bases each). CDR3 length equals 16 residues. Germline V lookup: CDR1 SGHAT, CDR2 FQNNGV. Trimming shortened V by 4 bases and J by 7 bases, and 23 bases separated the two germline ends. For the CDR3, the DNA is TGTGCCAGCAGCTCCTCGAGGGACGCGTTTGGTAAGGAGCAGTACTTC. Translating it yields CASSSSRDAFGKEQYF.

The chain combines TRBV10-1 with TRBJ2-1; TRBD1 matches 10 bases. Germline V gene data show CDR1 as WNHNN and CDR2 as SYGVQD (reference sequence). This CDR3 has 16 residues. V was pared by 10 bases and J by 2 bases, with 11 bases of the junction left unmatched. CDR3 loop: CATLFWGTGAYNEQFF. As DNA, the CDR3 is TGCGCCACGCTCTTTTGGGGGACAGGGGCCTACAATGAGCAGTTCTTC.

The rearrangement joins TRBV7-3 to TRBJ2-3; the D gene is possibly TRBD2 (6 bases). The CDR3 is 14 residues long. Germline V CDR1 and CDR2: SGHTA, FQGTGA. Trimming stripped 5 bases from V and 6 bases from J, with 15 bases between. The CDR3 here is CASSPRGLTDTQYF. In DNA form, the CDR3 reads TGTGCCAGCAGCCCTCGGGGACTGACGGATACGCAGTATTTT.

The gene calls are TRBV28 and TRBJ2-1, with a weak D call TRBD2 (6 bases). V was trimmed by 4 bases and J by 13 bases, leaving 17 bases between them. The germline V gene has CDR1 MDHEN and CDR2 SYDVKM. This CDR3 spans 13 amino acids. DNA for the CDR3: TGTGCCAGCAGTTCCCGGGAGCCCCCCAAACAGTTCTTC. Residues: CASSSREPPKQFF.

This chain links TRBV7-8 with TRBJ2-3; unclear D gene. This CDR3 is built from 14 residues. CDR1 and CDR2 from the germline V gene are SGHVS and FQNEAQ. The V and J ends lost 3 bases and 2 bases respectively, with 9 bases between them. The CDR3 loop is CASSLQENTDTQYF. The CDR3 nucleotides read TGTGCCAGCAGCTTGCAGGAAAACACAGATACGCAGTATTTT.

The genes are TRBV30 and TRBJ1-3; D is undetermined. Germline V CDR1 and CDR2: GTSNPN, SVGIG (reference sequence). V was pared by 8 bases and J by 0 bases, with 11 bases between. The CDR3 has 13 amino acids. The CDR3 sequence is CAHGTSSGNTIYF. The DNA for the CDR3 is TGTGCCCACGGCACCAGCTCTGGAAACACCATATATTTT.

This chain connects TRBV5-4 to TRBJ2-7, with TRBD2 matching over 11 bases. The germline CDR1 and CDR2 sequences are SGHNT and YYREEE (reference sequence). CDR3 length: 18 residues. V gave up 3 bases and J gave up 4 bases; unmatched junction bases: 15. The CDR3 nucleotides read TGTGCCAGCAGCTCACCTCCCTCTAGCGGGAGGATCCCTTACGAGCAGTACTTC. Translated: CASSSPPSSGRIPYEQYF.

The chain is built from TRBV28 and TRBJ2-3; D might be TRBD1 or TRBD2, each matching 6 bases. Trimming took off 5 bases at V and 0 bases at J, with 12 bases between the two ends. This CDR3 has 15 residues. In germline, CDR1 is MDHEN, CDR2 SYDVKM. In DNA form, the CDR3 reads TGTGCCAGCAGTCCACAGGGACTCAGCACAGATACGCAGTATTTT. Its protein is CASSPQGLSTDTQYF.

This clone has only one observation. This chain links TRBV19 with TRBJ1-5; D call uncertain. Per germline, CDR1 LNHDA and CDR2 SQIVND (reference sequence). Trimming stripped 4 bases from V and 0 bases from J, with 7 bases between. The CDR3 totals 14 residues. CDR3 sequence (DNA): TGTGCCAGTAGTAGGGGTAATAGCAATCAGCCCCAGCATTTT. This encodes CASSRGNSNQPQHF.

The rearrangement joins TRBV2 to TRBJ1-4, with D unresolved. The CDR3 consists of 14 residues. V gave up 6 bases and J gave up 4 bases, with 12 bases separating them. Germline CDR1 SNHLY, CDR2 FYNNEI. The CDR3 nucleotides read TGTGCCAGCAGCCCCTCCAGGAATAATGAAAAACTGTTTTTT. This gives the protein CASSPSRNNEKLFF.

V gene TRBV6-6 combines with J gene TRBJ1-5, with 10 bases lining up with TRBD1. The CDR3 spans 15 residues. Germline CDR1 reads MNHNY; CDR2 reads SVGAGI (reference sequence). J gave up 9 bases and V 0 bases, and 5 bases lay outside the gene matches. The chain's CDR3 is CASSYSRDRGGPQHF. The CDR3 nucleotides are TGTGCCAGCAGTTACTCCCGGGACAGGGGAGGGCCCCAGCATTTT.

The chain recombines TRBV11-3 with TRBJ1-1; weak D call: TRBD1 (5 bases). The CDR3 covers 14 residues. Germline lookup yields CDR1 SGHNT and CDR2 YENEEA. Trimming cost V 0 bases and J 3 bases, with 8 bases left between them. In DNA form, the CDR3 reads TGTGCCAGCAGCTTAGATGGGGGAGACACTGAAGCTTTCTTT. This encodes CASSLDGGDTEAFF.

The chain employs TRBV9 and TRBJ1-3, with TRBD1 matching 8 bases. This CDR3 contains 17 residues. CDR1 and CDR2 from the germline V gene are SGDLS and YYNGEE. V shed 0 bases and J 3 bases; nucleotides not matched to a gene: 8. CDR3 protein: CASSVGARGQIGNTIYF. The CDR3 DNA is TGTGCCAGCAGCGTAGGGGCCAGGGGGCAAATTGGAAACACCATATATTTT.

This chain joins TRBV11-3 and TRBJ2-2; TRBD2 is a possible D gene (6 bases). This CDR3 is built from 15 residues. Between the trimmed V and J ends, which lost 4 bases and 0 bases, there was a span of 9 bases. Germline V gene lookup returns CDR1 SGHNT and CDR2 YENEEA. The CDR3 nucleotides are TGTGCCAGCAGCTCCACTAGCCCGAACACCGGGGAGCTGTTTTTT. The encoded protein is CASSSTSPNTGELFF.

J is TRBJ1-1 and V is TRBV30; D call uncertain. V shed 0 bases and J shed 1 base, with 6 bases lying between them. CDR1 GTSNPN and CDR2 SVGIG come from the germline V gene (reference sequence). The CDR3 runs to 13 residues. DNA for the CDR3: TGTGCCTGGAGTGTAGGACCGAACACTGAAGCTTTCTTT. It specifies CAWSVGPNTEAFF.

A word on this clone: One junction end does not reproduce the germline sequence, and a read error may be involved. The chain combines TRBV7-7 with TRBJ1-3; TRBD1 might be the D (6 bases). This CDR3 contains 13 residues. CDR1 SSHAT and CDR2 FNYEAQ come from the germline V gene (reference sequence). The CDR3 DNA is TGTGCTAGCAGCGCAGACAGGGGAAACACCATATATTTT. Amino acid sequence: CASSADRGNTIYF.

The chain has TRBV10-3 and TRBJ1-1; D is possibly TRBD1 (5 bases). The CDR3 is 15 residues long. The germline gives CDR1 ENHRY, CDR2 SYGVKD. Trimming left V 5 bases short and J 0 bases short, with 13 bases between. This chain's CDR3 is CAISLDGTMNTEAFF. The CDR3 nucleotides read TGTGCCATCAGTCTTGACGGGACCATGAACACTGAAGCTTTCTTT.

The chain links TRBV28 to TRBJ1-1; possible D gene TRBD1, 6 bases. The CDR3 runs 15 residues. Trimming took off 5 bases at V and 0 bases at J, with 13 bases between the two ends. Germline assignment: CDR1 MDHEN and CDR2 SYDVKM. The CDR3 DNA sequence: TGTGCCAGCAGTGGGGGCGGGGCAGTGAACACTGAAGCTTTCTTT. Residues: CASSGGGAVNTEAFF.

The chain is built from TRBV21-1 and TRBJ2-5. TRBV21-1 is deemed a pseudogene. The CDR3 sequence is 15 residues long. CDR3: CASSTRAVRKETQYF. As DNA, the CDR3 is TGTGCCAGCAGCACCCGGGCCGTTCGAAAAGAGACCCAGTACTTC.

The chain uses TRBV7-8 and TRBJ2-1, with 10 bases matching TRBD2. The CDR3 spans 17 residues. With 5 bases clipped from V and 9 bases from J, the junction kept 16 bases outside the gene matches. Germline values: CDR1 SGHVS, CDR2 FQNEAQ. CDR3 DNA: TGTGCCAGCAGCCCCCGAGTTGCGCTAGCGGGAGCAGGTGAGCAGTTCTTC. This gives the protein CASSPRVALAGAGEQFF.

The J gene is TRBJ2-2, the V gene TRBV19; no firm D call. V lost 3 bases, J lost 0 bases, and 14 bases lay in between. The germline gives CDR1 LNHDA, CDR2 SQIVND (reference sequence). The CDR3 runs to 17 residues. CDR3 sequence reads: CASSMPRGSANTGELFF. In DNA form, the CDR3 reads TGTGCCAGTAGTATGCCCCGTGGGTCCGCGAACACCGGGGAGCTGTTTTTT. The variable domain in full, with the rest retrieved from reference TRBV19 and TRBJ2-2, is DGGITQSPKYLFRKEGQNVTLSCEQNLNHDAMYWYRQDPGQGLRLIYYSQIVNDFQKGDIAEGYSVSREKKESFPLTVTSAQKNPTAFYLCASSMPRGSANTGELFFGEGSRLTVL.